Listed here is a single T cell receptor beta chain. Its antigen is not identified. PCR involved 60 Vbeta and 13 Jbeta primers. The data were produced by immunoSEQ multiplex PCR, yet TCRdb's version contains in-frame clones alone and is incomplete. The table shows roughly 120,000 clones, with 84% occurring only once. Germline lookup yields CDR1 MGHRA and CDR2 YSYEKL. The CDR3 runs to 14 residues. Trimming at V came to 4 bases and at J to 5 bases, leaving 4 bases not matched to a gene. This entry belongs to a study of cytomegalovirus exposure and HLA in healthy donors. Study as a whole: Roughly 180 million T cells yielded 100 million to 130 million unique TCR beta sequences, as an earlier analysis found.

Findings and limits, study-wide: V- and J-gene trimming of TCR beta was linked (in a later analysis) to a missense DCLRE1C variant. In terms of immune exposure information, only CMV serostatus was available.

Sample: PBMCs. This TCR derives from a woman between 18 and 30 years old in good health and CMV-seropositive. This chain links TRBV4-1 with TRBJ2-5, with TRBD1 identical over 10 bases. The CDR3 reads CASSRQGALETQYF. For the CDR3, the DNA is TGCGCCAGCAGCCGACAGGGGGCTTTGGAGACCCAGTACTTC.